Listed here is a single TCR beta chain. Its antigen specificity is not known. Nothing much larger sits one base from this clone, and base qualities are not available. The donors were healthy, HIV-negative adults with no recently reported acute infections or vaccinations. Every donor was a Caucasian adult residing in Nashville, Tennessee, USA. In the unsorted samples, tens of millions of PBMCs were counted, and genomic DNA was extracted using the QIAamp DNA Blood Mini kit. After blood collection by leukapheresis, PBMCs were isolated using Ficoll-Histopaque density gradient centrifugation and then cryopreserved in the vapor phase of liquid nitrogen. The data derive from a study of shared clonotypes between healthy human individuals (dated by TCRdb to the early 2020s). Context from the whole study: A few men and two women, aged 18 to 49 years, made up the cohort. To estimate repertoire size and how much clonotype sharing occurs between individuals, the study deeply sequenced the blood TCR repertoires of five healthy adults. To increase sequencing depth and limit assay-specific biases, TCR repertoire library preparation and sequencing were carried out by different laboratories using diverse techniques. Each donor's leukapheresis produced roughly between about 0.9 and 9.5 billion PBMCs. Points the paper makes about the study in general: Only blood was sampled, and tissue TCR repertoires likely differ from those in blood. Because the study included only a small number of donors, the genetic and exposure-history diversity represented was limited. Based on pairwise subsampling, the degree of clonotype sharing among donors was expected to be affected by sequencing depth.

TCR CDR3 regions were amplified from genomic DNA by multiplex PCR using the deep immunoSEQ assay. Genomic DNA extracted from each cell subset was distributed evenly over all wells of several immunoSEQ 96-well plates, and each plate served as one replicate. Each replicate PCR for unsorted PBMC received roughly 300 ng genomic DNA, equal to approximately 30,000 T cell genomes. Unsorted PBMC genomic DNA was sequenced across ten immunoSEQ deep assay plates. Purified libraries were quantified with a Qubit 3.0 fluorometer, sized on a Bioanalyzer 2100, and re-quantified with the KAPA Library Quantification kit. A separate single-read 150-cycle Illumina NextSeq 550 flow cell was used to sequence each immunoSEQ 96-well plate. On the study's bioinformatics: Because only junctional sequences without quality scores were contained in the immunoSEQ output, filtering matching that applied to full-length reads could not be performed. Sequences were annotated with PyIR, a Python wrapper for IgBLAST v1.9, using IMGT germline references to assign V/J genes and CDR3. Reads were removed for weak V/J assignments (E-value above 1e-6), missing CDR3, stop codons, out-of-frame junctions, or ambiguous translated residues. A V3J clonotype was defined by an identical inferred V gene, J gene, and CDR3 amino acid sequence. To compute the percentage overlap between repertoires, the number of shared unique clonotypes was divided by the size of the smaller repertoire. Richness of each repertoire was evaluated using RTK rarefaction, the Chao1 estimator, and Recon v2.1 estimates of unobserved clonotypes. The clones in this table, taken by TCRdb from immuneACCESS, are in-frame only. Not every clone is retained; where verified, under half of the shortfall comes from an unresolved V gene, and the cause of the rest is unknown. V and J calls plus clone size are reproduced from that table; the DNA served to infer D and trimming. The sample yields around 440,000 clones; 70% to 80% were counted once. 9.5% to 15% of the sample is taken by the ten largest.

Source material: PBMCs. This TCR was sampled from a woman aged 40 to 50 in good health. Some clones in this sample may be carry-over from other donors' samples.

The DNA reads as follows: TGCGCCAGCAGTTCAGGGTCCCCCTACGAGCAGTACTTC. This translates into CASSSGSPYEQYF. Here the chain combines TRBV5-1 and TRBJ2-7; TRBD1 is a weak D gene call, 5 bases matching. Spanning cysteine to phenylalanine, the CDR3 consists of 13 amino acids. Solely the CDR3 DNA is kept, with 39 bases framed from the first base. Trimming costs V 5 bases and J 2 bases, and their ends lie 11 bases apart. CDR1 and CDR2 are drawn from the germline V gene: SGHRS, YFSETQ. Where the CDR3 stops, the reference TRBV5-1 and TRBJ2-7 genes take over; the full variable domain is KAGVTQTPRYLIKTRGQQVTLSCSPISGHRSVSWYQQTPGQGLQFLFEYFSETQRNKGNFPGRFSGRQFSNSRSEMNVSTLELGDSALYLCASSSGSPYEQYFGPGTRLTVT.